The entry below describes one TCR beta chain. This clone was seen a handful of times. This clone's antigen is unknown. Within one base of it there is no much larger clone, and no base qualities were kept. The junction carries 12 bases between V and J, which are trimmed by 8 bases and 4 bases respectively. The CDR3 spans 13 residues, from the cysteine through the phenylalanine. Left in the record is the CDR3 DNA by itself, 39 bases read in frame from the first base. Sequences SGHTA (CDR1) and FQGNSA (CDR2) are obtained from the germline V gene. Donors were healthy HIV-negative adults with no recently reported acute infections or vaccinations. Only Caucasian adults living in Nashville, Tennessee, USA were represented among the donors. In the unsorted samples, around 81 million PBMCs were counted, and genomic DNA was extracted using the QIAamp DNA Blood Mini kit. Blood was obtained by leukapheresis, after which PBMCs were separated by Ficoll-Histopaque density gradient centrifugation and cryopreserved in liquid nitrogen vapor phase.

Using the deep immunoSEQ assay, multiplex PCR amplified TCR CDR3 regions from genomic DNA. Genomic DNA extracted from each cell subset was distributed evenly over all wells of several immunoSEQ 96-well plates, and each plate served as one replicate. For unsorted PBMC, 300 ng of genomic DNA, equivalent to around 33,000 T cell genomes, went into each replicate PCR. Genomic DNA from unsorted PBMC was sequenced over ten immunoSEQ deep assay plates. The purified libraries were quantified using a Qubit 3.0 fluorometer, sized with a Bioanalyzer 2100, and then quantified again using the KAPA Library Quantification kit. Every immunoSEQ 96-well plate was sequenced on a dedicated single-read 150-cycle Illumina NextSeq 550 flow cell. The study's own analysis went as follows. Because the immunoSEQ output included only junctional sequences and no quality scores, the filtering could not be the same as the filtering used for full-length reads. Sequences were annotated with PyIR, a Python wrapper for IgBLAST v1.9, and V/J genes and CDR3 were assigned using IMGT germline references. Reads were removed for weak V/J assignments (E-value above 1e-6), missing CDR3, stop codons, out-of-frame junctions, or ambiguous translated residues. V3J clonotypes were defined as sequences sharing an identical inferred V gene, J gene, and CDR3 amino acid sequence. The percentage overlap between two repertoires was calculated by dividing the number of shared unique clonotypes by the size of the smaller repertoire. Repertoire richness was assessed with RTK rarefaction, the Chao1 estimator, and Recon v2.1 estimates of unobserved clonotypes. TCRdb re-hosts the immuneACCESS table, in-frame sequences only. Its copies lack some clones; in the studies checked, an unresolved V gene accounts for under half of them, and the cause for the rest is not known. The DNA gave D and trimming, while V, J and clone size come from that table. The sample table contains about 490,000 clones; only one count was recorded for roughly 85% of them. The biggest ten clones account for less than 15% of the sample.

The data derive from a study of shared clonotypes between healthy human individuals (TCRdb year 2020). Background for the entire study: A couple of women and a few men aged 18 to 49 years were included in the cohort. Leukapheresis yielded between about 0.8 and 9.5 billion PBMCs per donor. To estimate repertoire size and how much clonotypes are shared between individuals, the study performed deep sequencing of blood TCR repertoires from five healthy adults. To increase sequencing depth and limit assay-specific biases, different laboratories used diverse techniques to prepare libraries and sequence TCR repertoires.

Points the paper makes about the study in general: Sampling was restricted to blood, and TCR repertoires in tissues likely differ from the TCR repertoires found in blood. The small number of donors limited the genetic and exposure-history diversity represented. Pairwise subsampling led to the expectation that sequencing depth would affect the degree of clonotype sharing among donors.

The receptor comes from a woman aged 40-49 years in good health. Some clones in this sample may be carry-over from other donors' samples. Sample: PBMCs. This chain is built from TRBV7-2 and TRBJ1-5, with a tentative D gene TRBD1 over 6 matching bases. The DNA is TGTGCCAGCCTGACAGGAGGTAATCAGCCCCAGCATTTT. It specifies CASLTGGNQPQHF.